Presented here are 8 T cell receptor beta chains from one specimen sequenced in a study of T cell responses to AZD1222 COVID-19 vaccine. Repertoires were generated with immunoSEQ multiplex PCR, while TCRdb's copy carries only in-frame clones and drops some. The sample records 110,000 or so clones, 75% to 90% being singletons. The source was peripheral blood, collected 28 days after the second AZD1222 dose. The receptors derive from an adult who received the AZD1222 COVID-19 vaccine.

V gene TRBV20-1 combines with J gene TRBJ2-7; D remains ambiguous. The germline V gene encodes CDR1 DFQATT and CDR2 SNEGSKA (reference sequence). The CDR3 totals 11 residues. V shed 1 base and J shed 3 bases, with 4 bases lying between them. The CDR3 reads CSARADYEQYF. The CDR3 DNA is TGCAGTGCTAGAGCAGACTACGAGCAGTACTTC.

The genes are TRBV4-1 and TRBJ2-2; 10 bases map to TRBD2. Per germline, CDR1 MGHRA and CDR2 YSYEKL. This CDR3 region has 18 residues. After removal of 4 bases from V and 5 bases from J, the junction contained 13 bases not matched to a gene. CDR3: CASSLRPERGGSTGELFF. The CDR3 bases are TGCGCCAGCAGCCTCCGCCCCGAGCGGGGGGGCTCAACCGGGGAGCTGTTTTTT.

The CDR3 sequence: CASSFGSRTDSPLHF. The CDR3 DNA is TGTGCCAGCAGCTTCGGCTCCAGGACGGATTCACCCCTCCACTTT. The chain uses TRBV5-6 and TRBJ1-6; D remains ambiguous. V was pared by 2 bases and J by 8 bases, with 14 bases between. Germline V gene sequence: CDR1 SGHDT, CDR2 YYEEEE. The CDR3 is 15 amino acids.

The rearrangement uses TRBV5-1 and TRBJ2-1, with TRBD1 matching over 7 bases. Germline-derived CDR1 and CDR2 are SGHRS and YFSETQ. The CDR3 spans 14 residues. V trimming: 4 bases; J trimming: 7 bases; junction bases outside the gene matches: 8. CDR3 region: CASSLQGTPNEQFF. As DNA, the CDR3 is TGCGCCAGCAGCCTACAGGGGACCCCAAATGAGCAGTTCTTC.

The table lists this clone with a count of one. The V and J genes are TRBV3-1 (or the pseudogene TRBV3-2) and TRBJ1-2; no firm D call. Trimming cost V 0 bases and J 0 bases, with 14 bases left between them. The CDR3 extends over 17 amino acids. The germline V gene has CDR1 LGHDT and CDR2 YNNKEL (reference sequence). CDR3 nucleotides: TGTGCCAGCAGCCAAGAGTTGGCGCTTACCACTAACTATGGCTACACCTTC. Translated: CASSQELALTTNYGYTF.

CDR3 region: CASSPSSLTSGYTGELFF. CDR3 DNA sequence: TGTGCCAGCAGTCCCTCCTCTCTGACTAGCGGGTACACCGGGGAGCTGTTTTTT. The rearrangement joins TRBV27 to TRBJ2-2, with 10 bases fitting TRBD2. There are 18 residues in the CDR3. V was clipped by 5 bases and J by 3 bases; unmatched bases: 12. Germline CDR1 and CDR2: MNHEY and SMNVEV (reference sequence).

As regards this clone: One junction end does not reproduce the germline sequence, and a read error may be involved. This sequence joins TRBV27 and TRBJ1-2; tentative D call: TRBD1 (5 bases). Germline V gives CDR1 MNHEY, CDR2 SMNVEV (reference sequence). This CDR3 contains 14 residues. CDR3 sequence reads: CASIIRQHGVGGAF. As DNA, the CDR3 is TGTGCCAGCATCATACGACAGCATGGGGTCGGGGGGGCCTTC.

About this clone: One junction end disagrees with the germline gene, perhaps due to a read error. The J gene is TRBJ2-5, the V gene TRBV7-7; D is perhaps TRBD1 or TRBD2 (5 bases each). Germline CDR1 reads SSHAT; CDR2 reads FNYEAQ (reference sequence). CDR3 length: 15 amino acids. CDR3 residues: CASSLQGVGGETQYF. The CDR3 DNA is TGTGCTAGCAGCTTGCAGGGAGTTGGAGGAGAGACCCAGTACTTC.